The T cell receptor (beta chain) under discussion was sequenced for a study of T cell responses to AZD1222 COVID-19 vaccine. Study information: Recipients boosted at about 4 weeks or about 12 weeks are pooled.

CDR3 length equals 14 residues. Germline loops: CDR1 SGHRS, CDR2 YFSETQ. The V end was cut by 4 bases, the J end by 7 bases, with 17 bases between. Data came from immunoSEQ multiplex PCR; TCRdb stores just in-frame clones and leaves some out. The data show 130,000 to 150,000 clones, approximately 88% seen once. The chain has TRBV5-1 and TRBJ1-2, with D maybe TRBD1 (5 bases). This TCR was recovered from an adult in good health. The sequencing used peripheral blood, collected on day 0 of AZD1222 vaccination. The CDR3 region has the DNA TGCGCCAGCAGCCCGGGCACCAGGGCCTCTGGCTACACCTTC. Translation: CASSPGTRASGYTF.